The T cell receptor (beta chain) described here comes from a study of shared clonotypes between healthy human individuals. Study-wide results and caveats: Depth was large, yet rarefaction showed that sorted-subset sequencing was incomplete.

For this clone: Its specificity is not known. Within the sample, other DNA sequences also encode this same CDR3.

Original methodology: ImmunoSEQ output held junction-only sequences without quality scores, so filtering differed. Sequencing was performed with immunoSEQ multiplex PCR; in TCRdb, only in-frame clones are kept and a portion is missing. D and trimming were read from the DNA, whereas the V and J calls and clone size are those reported in that table. The sample holds 2 million to 2.5 million clones; approximately 96% are singletons and the top ten take about 0.13%. V was clipped by 6 bases and J by 1 base, with 6 bases between them. The CDR3 has 12 amino acids. Germline CDR1 and CDR2: SNHLY and FYNNEI. The sequenced sample was naive CD4+ T cells sorted from blood. Documented subset: CD45RA+ positively selected. This receptor was taken from a young man in good health. The gene calls are TRBV2 and TRBJ1-2, with unresolved D. DNA of the CDR3: TGTGCCAGCAGAACAGATAACTATGGCTACACCTTC. Translating gives CASRTDNYGYTF.